These 5 T cell receptor beta chains were all obtained from the same sample, sequenced in a study of human T cells and chemical hapten exposure. TCRdb passed the RACE reads through MiXCR, listing each CDR3 protein once. This sample carries about 120,000 distinct CDR3 sequences, roughly 12% of them seen once, and the ten largest clones take approximately 2.5%. Time point meaning: patch test 3, about 24 weeks after DPC sensitization. The treatment here: therapeutic diphenylcyclopropenone sensitization with weekly scalp DPC. This specimen consisted of whole blood, obtained in connection with sensitization to the hapten diphenylcyclopropenone (DPC). Receptors were obtained from a woman between 45 and 60 years old with alopecia areata. Some clones in this sample may be carry-over from other donors' samples.

The chain employs TRBV10-3 and TRBJ2-7; D unresolved. V was trimmed by 7 bases and J by 2 bases, leaving 9 bases between them. Germline lookup yields CDR1 ENHRY and CDR2 SYGVKD. CDR3 length equals 12 residues. The CDR3 region has the DNA TGTGCCATCAACGACGGAACCTACGAGCAGTACTTC. Encoded protein: CAINDGTYEQYF.

This clonotype has more than one count but fewer than ten. This chain joins TRBV7-3 and TRBJ2-4; D tentatively reads TRBD1 or TRBD2 (5 bases each). This CDR3 contains 16 residues. Trimming cost V 5 bases and J 0 bases, with 14 bases left between them. Germline V gene lookup returns CDR1 SGHTA and CDR2 FQGTGA. The CDR3 region is CASSDGAGQAKNIQYF. DNA of the CDR3: TGTGCCAGCAGCGACGGGGCAGGGCAAGCCAAAAACATTCAGTACTTC. The variable domain in full, with the rest retrieved from reference TRBV7-3 and TRBJ2-4, is GAGVSQTPSNKVTEKGKYVELRCDPISGHTALYWYRQSLGQGPEFLIYFQGTGAADDSGLPNDRFFAVRPEGSVSTLKIQRTERGDSAVYLCASSDGAGQAKNIQYFGAGTRLSVL.

The chain employs TRBV20-1 and TRBJ2-1; the match to TRBD1 covers 9 bases. The CDR3 totals 19 residues. Germline CDR1 reads DFQATT; CDR2 reads SNEGSKA (reference sequence). The J segment lost 3 bases and the V segment lost 6 bases, leaving 21 bases of the junction unmatched. CDR3 amino acids: CSATPTGGPGVRLYNEQFF. CDR3 in DNA: TGCAGTGCAACTCCCACAGGGGGCCCTGGGGTCCGTCTCTACAATGAGCAGTTCTTC.

A few counts support this clonotype. This rearrangement joins TRBV14 to TRBJ2-3; 13 bases align to TRBD2. Germline V lookup: CDR1 SGHDN, CDR2 FVKESK. V shed 3 bases and J 4 bases; nucleotides not matched to a gene: 7. CDR3 size: 17 residues. The CDR3 protein is CASSQPGLAGNADTQYF. In DNA form, the CDR3 reads TGTGCCAGCAGCCAGCCGGGACTAGCGGGAAACGCAGATACGCAGTATTTT.

This clonotype occurred many times. The gene calls are TRBV28 and TRBJ2-7, with D possibly TRBD2 on 5 matching bases. Trimming shortened V by 7 bases and J by 0 bases, and 13 bases separated the two germline ends. Germline-derived CDR1 and CDR2 are MDHEN and SYDVKM. The CDR3 contains 14 residues. The CDR3 DNA follows: TGTGCCAGCACTCGTCCGGGAAACTCCTACGAGCAGTACTTC. The encoded protein is CASTRPGNSYEQYF.